The next 8 T cell receptor beta chains were all read from a single sample in a study of blood T cells in healthy people across ages (dated by TCRdb to the mid-2010s). Libraries came from 5' RACE. TCRdb shows the sequencer as Illumina HiSeq 2500. The second PCR ran for roughly 7 to 12 cycles and used a J-beta primer mix along with a sample-barcoded 5' primer. TCRdb ran its own pipeline on the public reads, namely fastp trimming at Q25 and MiXCR clone calling, and kept in-frame beta chains. Rows merge per CDR3 protein into single entries with the most common DNA and genes. The sample data list under 2 million distinct CDR3 sequences, and 30% to 40% of these were observed just once. About 11% of the sample rests with the top ten. Sequences were obtained from blood. These receptor sequences come from a woman aged 30 to 39 in good health.

This clonotype was observed a few times. The chain couples TRBV27 to TRBJ1-4; D unresolved. The V gene's germline CDR1 is MNHEY and CDR2 SMNVEV (reference sequence). The CDR3 totals 14 residues. Trimming shortened V by 5 bases and J by 5 bases, and 12 bases separated the two germline ends. CDR3 nucleotide sequence: TGTGCCAGCAGTACGACAATGGGGAATGAAAAACTGTTTTTT. It is translated as CASSTTMGNEKLFF.

The chain has TRBV3-1 and TRBJ2-7; tentatively, D is TRBD2 (6 bases). The J call may not be correct, given that the DNA end is closer to TRBJ2-5. Germline V CDR1 and CDR2: LGHDT, YNNKEL (reference sequence). The length of the CDR3 is 15 residues. The CDR3 sequence: CASSQGEDFTETQYF. Here the CDR3 DNA reads TGTGCCAGCAGCCAGGGGGAGGATTTTACAGAGACCCAGTACTTC.

In this sample, this clonotype turned up many times. V and J are TRBV20-1 and TRBJ2-7; the D gene is possibly TRBD1 (6 bases). Trimming took 0 bases from V and 0 from J, leaving 9 bases between them. The CDR3 is made up of 14 amino acids. In germline, CDR1 is DFQATT, CDR2 SNEGSKA (reference sequence). The CDR3 region has the DNA TGCAGTGCTAGAGATCTGGACAGCTCCTACGAGCAGTACTTC. Amino acids: CSARDLDSSYEQYF.

V is TRBV19 and J is TRBJ1-2; D might be TRBD1 (5 bases). Germline V gene sequence: CDR1 LNHDA, CDR2 SQIVND (reference sequence). The CDR3 runs 13 residues. The V and J ends lost 3 bases and 6 bases respectively, with 11 bases between them. The CDR3 region is CASSIAPRDGYTF. In DNA, the CDR3 is TGTGCCAGTAGTATCGCCCCCAGGGATGGCTACACCTTC.

A few counts support this clonotype. The V and J genes are TRBV29-1 and TRBJ1-1; possible D gene TRBD1, 5 bases. V lost 6 bases and J lost 8, with 19 bases in between. The length of the CDR3 is 13 residues. CDR1 and CDR2 from the germline V gene are SQVTM and ANQGSEA. CDR3 sequence (DNA): TGCAGCGTCATGGACATCCTCCGACCCGAAGCTTTCTTT. Encoded protein: CSVMDILRPEAFF.

The V and J genes are TRBV27 and TRBJ2-3, with a possible D match to TRBD2 (5 bases). This CDR3 has 15 amino acids. Trimming left V 8 bases short and J 2 bases short, with 17 bases between. CDR1 and CDR2 (germline): MNHEY, SMNVEV (reference sequence). The CDR3 DNA follows: TGTGCCAGCGCCACACGGCGGGTGACCACAGATACGCAGTATTTT. It is translated as CASATRRVTTDTQYF.

This clonotype was counted between two and nine times. Here the CDR3 DNA reads TGTGCCAGCAGCCGCCGGGACTCTATCAGCACAGATACGCAGTATTTT. Residues: CASSRRDSISTDTQYF. V and J are TRBV28 and TRBJ2-3; maybe TRBD2 (6 bases). Germline V CDR1 and CDR2: MDHEN, SYDVKM. This CDR3 region has 16 residues. Trimming shortened V by 6 bases and J by 0 bases, and 16 bases separated the two germline ends.

This clonotype was counted only a few times. The V call is TRBV12-3 or TRBV12-4, the J call TRBJ1-6; D ambiguous. V lost 6 bases, J lost 5 bases, and 11 bases lay in between. The length of the CDR3 is 14 residues. Here the CDR3 DNA reads TGTGCCAGCAGACCGGGGTGGGATAATTCACCCCTCCACTTT. Its translation: CASRPGWDNSPLHF.